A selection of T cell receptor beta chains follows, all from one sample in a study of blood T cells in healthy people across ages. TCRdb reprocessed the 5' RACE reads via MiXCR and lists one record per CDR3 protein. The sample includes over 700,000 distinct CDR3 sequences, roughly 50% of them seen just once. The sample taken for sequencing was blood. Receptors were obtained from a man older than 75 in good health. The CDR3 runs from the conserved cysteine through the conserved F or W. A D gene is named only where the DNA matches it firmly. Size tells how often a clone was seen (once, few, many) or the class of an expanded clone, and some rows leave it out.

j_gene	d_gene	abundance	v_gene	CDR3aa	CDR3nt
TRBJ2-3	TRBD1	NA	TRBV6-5	CASSRFGQDRYAYF	TGTGCCAGCAGTCGTTTCGGACAGGACAGATACGCGTATTTT
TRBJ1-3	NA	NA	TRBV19	CASSRTEISGNTIYF	TGTGCCAGTAGCCGGACTGAAATCTCTGGAAACACCATATATTTT
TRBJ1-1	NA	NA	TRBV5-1	CASRLSADTEAFF	TGCGCCAGCCGCCTTTCGGCGGACACTGAAGCTTTCTTT
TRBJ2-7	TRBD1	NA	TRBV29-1	CSVTGTGGSYEQYF	TGCAGCGTAACCGGGACAGGGGGCTCCTACGAGCAGTACTTC
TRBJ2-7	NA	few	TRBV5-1	CASNRVGGEQYF	TGCGCCAGCAACCGGGTAGGGGGCGAGCAGTACTTC
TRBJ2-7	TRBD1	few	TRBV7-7	CASSSGQGNSYEQYF	TGTGCCAGCAGCTCGGGACAGGGAAACTCCTACGAGCAGTACTTC
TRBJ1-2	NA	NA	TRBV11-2	CASSFAGARRVYGYTF	TGTGCCAGCAGCTTCGCGGGGGCCCGGAGGGTTTATGGCTACACCTTC
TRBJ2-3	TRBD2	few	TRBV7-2	CASSLGASGSTDTQYF	TGTGCCAGCAGCTTAGGGGCTAGCGGGAGCACAGATACGCAGTATTTT
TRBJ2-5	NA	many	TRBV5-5	CASSLTSLETQYF	TGTGCCAGCAGCCTTACTAGCCTAGAGACCCAGTACTTC
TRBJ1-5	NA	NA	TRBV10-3	CAISESEGIQPQHF	TGTGCCATCAGTGAGTCGGAGGGAATTCAGCCCCAGCATTTT
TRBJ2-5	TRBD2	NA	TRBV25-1	CASSEVGGRGSNEQYF	TGTGCCAGCAGTGAAGTGGGCGGGAGGGGATCTAATGAGCAGTACTTC
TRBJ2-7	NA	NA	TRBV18	CASSPAYNEQYF	TGTGCCAGCTCACCGGCTTACAACGAGCAGTACTTC
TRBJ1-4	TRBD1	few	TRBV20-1	CSARDRATNEKLFF	TGCAGTGCTAGGGACAGGGCAACTAATGAAAAACTGTTTTTT
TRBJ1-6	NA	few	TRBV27	CASSLSPPTPNSPLHF	TGTGCCAGCAGTTTATCGCCACCAACCCCGAATTCACCCCTCCACTTT
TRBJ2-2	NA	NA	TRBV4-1	CASSQNPFTGELFF	TGCGCCAGCAGCCAAAACCCTTTCACCGGGGAGCTGTTTTTT
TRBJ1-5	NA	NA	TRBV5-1	CASSLLAGAPSNQPQHF	TGCGCCAGCAGCTTACTGGCTGGGGCCCCCAGCAATCAGCCCCAGCATTTT
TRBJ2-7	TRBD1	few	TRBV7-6	CASSLAWRQGAHEQYF	TGTGCCAGCAGCTTAGCGTGGCGACAGGGGGCGCACGAGCAGTACTTC
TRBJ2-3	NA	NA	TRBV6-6	CASSPSRHRYAYF	TGTGCCAGCAGCCCCTCTAGGCACAGATACGCGTATTTT
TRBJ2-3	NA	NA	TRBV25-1	CASLGASADAYF	TGTGCCAGCCTTGGGGCCTCCGCCGACGCGTATTTT
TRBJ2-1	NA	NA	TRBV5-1	CASRDSLNEQFF	TGCGCCAGCAGAGACTCCCTCAATGAGCAGTTCTTC
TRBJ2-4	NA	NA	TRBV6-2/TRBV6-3	CASRRPAANEQYF	TGTGCCAGCCGCAGACCCGCGGCGAATGAGCAGTACTTC
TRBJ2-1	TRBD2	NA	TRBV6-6	CASSTSGSGVSEQFF	TGTGCCAGCAGTACCAGCGGGAGTGGTGTCTCTGAGCAGTTCTTC
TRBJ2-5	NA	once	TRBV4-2	CASSQVWRETQYF	TGTGCCAGCAGCCAAGTGTGGAGAGAGACCCAGTACTTC
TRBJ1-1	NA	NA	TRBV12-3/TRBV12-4	CASSVGRLNTEAFF	TGTGCCAGCAGTGTCGGACGGTTGAACACTGAAGCTTTCTTT
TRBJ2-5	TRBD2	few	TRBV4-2	CASSQDRLAVQETQYF	TGTGCCAGCAGCCAAGATAGGCTAGCGGTCCAAGAGACCCAGTACTTC
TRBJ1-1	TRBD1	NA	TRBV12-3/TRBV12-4	CASRPFGTGFTEAFF	TGTGCCAGCAGGCCATTCGGGACAGGTTTCACTGAAGCTTTCTTT
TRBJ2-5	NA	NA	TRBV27	CASTNGQRETQYF	TGTGCCAGCACCAACGGACAGAGGGAGACCCAGTACTTC
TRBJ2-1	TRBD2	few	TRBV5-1	CASSFELAGTNEQFF	TGCGCCAGCAGCTTTGAACTAGCGGGAACAAATGAGCAGTTCTTC
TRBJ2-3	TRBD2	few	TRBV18	CASSRGTSGLTDTQYF	TGTGCCAGCTCCCGTGGGACTAGCGGACTCACAGATACGCAGTATTTT
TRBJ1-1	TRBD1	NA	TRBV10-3	CAISEGQGANTEAFF	TGTGCCATCAGTGAGGGACAGGGGGCCAACACTGAAGCTTTCTTT
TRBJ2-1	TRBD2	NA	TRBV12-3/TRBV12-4	CASTLAGGDGDEQFF	TGTGCCAGCACCCTAGCGGGAGGGGATGGGGATGAGCAGTTCTTC
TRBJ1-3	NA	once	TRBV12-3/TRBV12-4	CASRDSYTIYF	TGTGCCAGCAGGGACAGCTACACCATATATTTT
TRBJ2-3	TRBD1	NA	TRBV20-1	CSALDRDPTDTQYF	TGCAGTGCGCTTGACAGGGATCCTACAGATACGCAGTATTTT
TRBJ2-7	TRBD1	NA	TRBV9	CASSQGAGQGAYEQYF	TGTGCCAGCAGCCAAGGTGCGGGACAGGGAGCCTACGAGCAGTACTTC
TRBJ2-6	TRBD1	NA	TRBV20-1	CSARDWMAGGSGANVLTF	TGCAGTGCTAGAGATTGGATGGCAGGGGGATCCGGGGCCAACGTCCTGACTTTC
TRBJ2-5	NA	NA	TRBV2	CASSEGGPLVETQYF	TGTGCCAGCAGTGAAGGGGGTCCCCTGGTGGAGACCCAGTACTTC
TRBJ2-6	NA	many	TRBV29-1	CSVVWAEHSGANVLTF	TGCAGCGTTGTTTGGGCCGAACACTCTGGGGCCAACGTCCTGACTTTC
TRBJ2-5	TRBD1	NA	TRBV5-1	CASSLRQGSYNEQYF	TGCGCCAGCAGCTTGAGACAGGGTTCCTACAATGAGCAGTACTTC
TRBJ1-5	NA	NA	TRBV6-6	CASSSGRDGQPQHF	TGTGCCAGCAGTTCTGGACGAGACGGACAGCCCCAGCATTTT
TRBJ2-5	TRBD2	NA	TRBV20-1	CSARPSGRVEETQYF	TGCAGTGCTCGACCTAGCGGGAGGGTGGAAGAGACCCAGTACTTC
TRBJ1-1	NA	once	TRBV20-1	CSARVQGTWNTEAFF	TGCAGTGCTAGAGTCCAGGGAACGTGGAACACTGAAGCTTTCTTT
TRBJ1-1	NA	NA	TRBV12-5	CASGLVGAVGNRDTEAFF	TGTGCTAGTGGTTTGGTCGGGGCAGTGGGAAACCGGGACACTGAAGCTTTCTTT
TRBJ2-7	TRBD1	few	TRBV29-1	CSVGGGQGSNEQYF	TGCAGCGTTGGTGGAGGACAGGGATCAAACGAGCAGTACTTC
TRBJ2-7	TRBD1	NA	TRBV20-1	CSARQGQGYEQYF	TGCAGTGCTAGGCAGGGACAGGGCTACGAGCAGTACTTC